There are a few counts of the clone carrying this T cell receptor (beta chain). With 5 bases clipped from V and 0 bases from J, the junction kept 5 bases outside the gene matches. Germline CDR1 is SEHNR and CDR2 is FQNEAQ (reference sequence). This CDR3 contains 15 residues. This specimen comes from a study of blood T cell repertoires in COVID-19. The overall study: From the United States, Italy and Spain came samples of acute and convalescent COVID-19.

Those enrolled in Seattle joined during active infection and were followed longitudinally afterward. Profiled with immunoSEQ multiplex PCR; TCRdb holds only in-frame clones, not every one. The sample lists around 40,000 clones; more than 75% were seen once. The specimen was peripheral blood. This sequence was found in a man aged 35 to 55 with COVID-19, enrolled during active disease. The chain recombines TRBV7-9 with TRBJ2-3, with 7 bases aligning to TRBD1. As DNA, the CDR3 is TGTGCCAGCAGCACGGGACAGAGAAGCACAGATACGCAGTATTTT. Its translation: CASSTGQRSTDTQYF. Using reference TRBV7-9 and TRBJ2-3 for the parts outside the CDR3, the full variable domain is DTGVSQNPRHKITKRGQNVTFRCDPISEHNRLYWYRQTLGQGPEFLTYFQNEAQLEKSRLLSDRFSAERPKGSFSTLEIQRTEQGDSAMYLCASSTGQRSTDTQYFGPGTRLTVL.